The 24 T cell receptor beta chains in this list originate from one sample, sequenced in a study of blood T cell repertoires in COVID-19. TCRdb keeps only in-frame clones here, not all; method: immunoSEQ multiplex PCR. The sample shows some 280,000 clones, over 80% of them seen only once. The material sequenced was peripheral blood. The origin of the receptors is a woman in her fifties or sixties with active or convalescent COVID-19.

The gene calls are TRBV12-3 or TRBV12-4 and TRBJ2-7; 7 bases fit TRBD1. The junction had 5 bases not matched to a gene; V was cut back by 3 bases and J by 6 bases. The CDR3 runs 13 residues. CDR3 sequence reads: CASSFEGASEQYF. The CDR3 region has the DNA TGTGCCAGCAGTTTTGAGGGGGCAAGCGAGCAGTACTTC.

The CDR3 sequence is CASSQVLGGVPYNEQFF. CDR3 bases: TGTGCCAGCAGCCAAGTTCTTGGCGGAGTGCCCTACAATGAGCAGTTCTTC. This rearrangement joins TRBV3-1 (or the pseudogene TRBV3-2) to TRBJ2-1, with D unclear. From germline, CDR1 is LGHDT and CDR2 YNNKEL (reference sequence). This CDR3 spans 17 amino acids. The V and J ends lost 1 base and 2 bases respectively, with 15 bases between them.

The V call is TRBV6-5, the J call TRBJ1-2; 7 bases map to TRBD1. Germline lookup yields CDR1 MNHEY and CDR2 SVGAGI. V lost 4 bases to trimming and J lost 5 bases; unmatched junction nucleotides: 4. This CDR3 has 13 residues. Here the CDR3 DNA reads TGTGCCAGCAGTTGGGGACAGCAGTATGGCTACACCTTC. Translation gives CASSWGQQYGYTF.

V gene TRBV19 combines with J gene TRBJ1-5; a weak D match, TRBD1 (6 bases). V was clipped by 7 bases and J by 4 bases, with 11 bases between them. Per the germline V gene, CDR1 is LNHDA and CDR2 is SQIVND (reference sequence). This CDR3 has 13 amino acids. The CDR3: CASTGQRNQPQHF. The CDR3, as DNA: TGTGCCAGTACCGGACAGAGGAATCAGCCCCAGCATTTT.

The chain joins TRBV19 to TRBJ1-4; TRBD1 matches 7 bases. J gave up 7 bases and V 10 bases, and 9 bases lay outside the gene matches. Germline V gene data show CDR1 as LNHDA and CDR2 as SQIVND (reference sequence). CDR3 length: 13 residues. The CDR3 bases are TGTGCCACCTCCGGGACAGTAGGTGAAAAACTGTTTTTT. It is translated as CATSGTVGEKLFF.

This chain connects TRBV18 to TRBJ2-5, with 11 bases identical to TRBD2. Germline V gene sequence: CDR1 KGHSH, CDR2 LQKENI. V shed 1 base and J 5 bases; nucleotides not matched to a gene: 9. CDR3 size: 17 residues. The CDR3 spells CASSPLVLAGVVETQYF. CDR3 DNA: TGTGCCAGCTCACCACTAGTACTAGCGGGAGTGGTGGAGACCCAGTACTTC.

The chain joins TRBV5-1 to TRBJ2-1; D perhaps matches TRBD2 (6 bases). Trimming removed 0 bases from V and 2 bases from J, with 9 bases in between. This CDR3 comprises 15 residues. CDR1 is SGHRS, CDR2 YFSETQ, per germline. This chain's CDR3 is CASSLVSGTYNEQFF. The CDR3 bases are TGCGCCAGCAGCTTGGTTAGCGGAACCTACAATGAGCAGTTCTTC. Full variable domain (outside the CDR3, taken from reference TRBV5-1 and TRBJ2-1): KAGVTQTPRYLIKTRGQQVTLSCSPISGHRSVSWYQQTPGQGLQFLFEYFSETQRNKGNFPGRFSGRQFSNSRSEMNVSTLELGDSALYLCASSLVSGTYNEQFFGPGTRLTVL.

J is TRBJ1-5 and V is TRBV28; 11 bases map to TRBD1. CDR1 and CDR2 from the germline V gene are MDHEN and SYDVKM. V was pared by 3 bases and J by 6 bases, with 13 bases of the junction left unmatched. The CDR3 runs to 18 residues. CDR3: CASSLPRPGQGVGQPQHF. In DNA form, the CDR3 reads TGTGCCAGCAGTTTGCCGCGACCGGGACAGGGGGTCGGTCAGCCCCAGCATTTT.

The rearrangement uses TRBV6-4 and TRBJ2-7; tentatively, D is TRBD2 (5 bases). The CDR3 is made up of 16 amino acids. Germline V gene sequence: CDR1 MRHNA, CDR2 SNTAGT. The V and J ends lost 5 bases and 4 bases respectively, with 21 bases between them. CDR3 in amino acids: CASSLEAVEMGYEQYF. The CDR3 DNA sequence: TGTGCCAGCAGTTTGGAGGCGGTAGAGATGGGATACGAGCAGTACTTC.

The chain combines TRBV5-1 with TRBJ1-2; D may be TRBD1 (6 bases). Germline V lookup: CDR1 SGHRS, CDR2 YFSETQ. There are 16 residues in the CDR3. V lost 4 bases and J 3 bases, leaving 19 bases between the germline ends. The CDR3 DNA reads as TGCGCCAGCAGCCCCAACGGCGGGGGGCTAGACTATGGCTACACCTTC. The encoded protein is CASSPNGGGLDYGYTF.

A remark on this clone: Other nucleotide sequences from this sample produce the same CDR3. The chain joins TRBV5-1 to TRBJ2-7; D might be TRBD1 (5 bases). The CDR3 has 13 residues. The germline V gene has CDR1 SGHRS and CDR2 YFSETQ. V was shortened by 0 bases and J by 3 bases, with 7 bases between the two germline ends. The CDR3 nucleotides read TGCGCCAGCAGCTTGGCCAGGGACTACGAGCAGTACTTC. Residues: CASSLARDYEQYF.

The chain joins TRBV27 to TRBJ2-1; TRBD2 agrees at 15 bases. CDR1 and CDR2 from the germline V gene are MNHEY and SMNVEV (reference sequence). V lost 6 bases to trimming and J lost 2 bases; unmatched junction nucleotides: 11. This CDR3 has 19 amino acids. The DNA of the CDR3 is TGTGCCAGCAGGTCCGCCCTGGGACTAGCGGGAGGAGCCTACAATGAGCAGTTCTTC. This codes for CASRSALGLAGGAYNEQFF.

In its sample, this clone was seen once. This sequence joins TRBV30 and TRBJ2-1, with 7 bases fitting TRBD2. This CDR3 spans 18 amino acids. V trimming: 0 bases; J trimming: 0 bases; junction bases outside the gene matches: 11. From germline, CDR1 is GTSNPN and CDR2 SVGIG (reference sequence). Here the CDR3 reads CAWSVRGFGDYSYNEQFF. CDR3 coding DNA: TGTGCCTGGAGTGTACGGGGATTTGGGGACTACTCCTACAATGAGCAGTTCTTC.

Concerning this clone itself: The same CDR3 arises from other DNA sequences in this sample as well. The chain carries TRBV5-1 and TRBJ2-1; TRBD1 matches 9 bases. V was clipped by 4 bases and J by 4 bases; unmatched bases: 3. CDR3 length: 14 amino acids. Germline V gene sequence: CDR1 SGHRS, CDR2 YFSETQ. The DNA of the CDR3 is TGCGCCAGCAGCCTAGGGACAGGGTACAATGAGCAGTTCTTC. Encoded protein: CASSLGTGYNEQFF.

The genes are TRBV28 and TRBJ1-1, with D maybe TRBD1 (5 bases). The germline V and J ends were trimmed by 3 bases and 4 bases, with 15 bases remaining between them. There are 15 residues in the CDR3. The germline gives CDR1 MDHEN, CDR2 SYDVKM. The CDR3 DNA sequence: TGTGCCAGCAGTTTCCCCCCGGGGGGGGGCACTGAAGCTTTCTTT. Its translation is CASSFPPGGGTEAFF.

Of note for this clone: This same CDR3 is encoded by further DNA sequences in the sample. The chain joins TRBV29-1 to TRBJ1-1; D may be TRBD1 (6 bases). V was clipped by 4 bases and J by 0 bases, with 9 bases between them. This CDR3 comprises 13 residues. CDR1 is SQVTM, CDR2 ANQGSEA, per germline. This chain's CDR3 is CSVVGQMNTEAFF. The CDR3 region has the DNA TGCAGCGTTGTTGGACAGATGAACACTGAAGCTTTCTTT.

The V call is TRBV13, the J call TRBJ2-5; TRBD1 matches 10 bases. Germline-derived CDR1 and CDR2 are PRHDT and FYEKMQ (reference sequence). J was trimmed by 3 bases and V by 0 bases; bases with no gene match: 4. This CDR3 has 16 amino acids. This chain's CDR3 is CASSLGLGQGKETQYF. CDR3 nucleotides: TGTGCCAGCAGCTTAGGCTTGGGACAGGGGAAAGAGACCCAGTACTTC.

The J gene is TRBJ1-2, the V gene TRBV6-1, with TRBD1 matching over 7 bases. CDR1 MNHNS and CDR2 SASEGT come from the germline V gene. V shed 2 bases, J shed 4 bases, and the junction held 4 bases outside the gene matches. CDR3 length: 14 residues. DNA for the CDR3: TGTGCCAGCAGTGAAAGGGACAGCCTCTATGGCTACACCTTC. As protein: CASSERDSLYGYTF.

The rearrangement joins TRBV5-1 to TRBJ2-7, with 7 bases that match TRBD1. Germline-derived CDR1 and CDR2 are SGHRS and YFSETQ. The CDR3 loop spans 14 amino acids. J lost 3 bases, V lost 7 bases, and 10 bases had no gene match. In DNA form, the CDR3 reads TGCGCCAGCTACGCCGGGACAGAAGACTACGAGCAGTACTTC. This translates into CASYAGTEDYEQYF.

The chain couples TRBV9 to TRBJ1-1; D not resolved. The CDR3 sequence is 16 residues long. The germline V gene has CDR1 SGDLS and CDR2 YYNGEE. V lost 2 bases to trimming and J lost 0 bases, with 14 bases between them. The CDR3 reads CASSVDPGVLNTEAFF. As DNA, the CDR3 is TGTGCCAGCAGCGTCGACCCGGGAGTCTTGAACACTGAAGCTTTCTTT.

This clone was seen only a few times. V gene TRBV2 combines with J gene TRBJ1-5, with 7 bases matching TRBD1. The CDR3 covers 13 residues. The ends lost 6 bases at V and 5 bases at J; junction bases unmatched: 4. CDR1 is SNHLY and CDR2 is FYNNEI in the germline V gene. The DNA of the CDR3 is TGTGCCAGCAGAATACAGGGGTATCAGCCCCAGCATTTT. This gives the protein CASRIQGYQPQHF. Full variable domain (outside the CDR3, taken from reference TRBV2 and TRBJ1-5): EPEVTQTPSHQVTQMGQEVILRCVPISNHLYFYWYRQILGQKVEFLVSFYNNEISEKSEIFDDQFSVERPDGSNFTLKIRSTKLEDSAMYFCASRIQGYQPQHFGDGTRLSIL.

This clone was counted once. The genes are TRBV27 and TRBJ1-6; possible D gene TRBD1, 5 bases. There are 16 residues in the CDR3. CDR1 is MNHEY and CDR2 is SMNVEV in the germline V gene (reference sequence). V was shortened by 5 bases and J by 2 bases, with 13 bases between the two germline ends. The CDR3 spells CASSLTRATYNSPLHF. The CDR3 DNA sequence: TGTGCCAGCAGTCTGACCAGGGCCACCTATAATTCACCCCTCCACTTT.

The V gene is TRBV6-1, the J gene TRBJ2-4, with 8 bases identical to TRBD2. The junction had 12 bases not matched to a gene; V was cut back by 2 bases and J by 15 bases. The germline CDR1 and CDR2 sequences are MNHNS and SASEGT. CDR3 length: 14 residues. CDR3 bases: TGTGCCAGCAGTGAAAATTCAAGGGGGACTAGGTTGTACTTC. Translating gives CASSENSRGTRLYF.

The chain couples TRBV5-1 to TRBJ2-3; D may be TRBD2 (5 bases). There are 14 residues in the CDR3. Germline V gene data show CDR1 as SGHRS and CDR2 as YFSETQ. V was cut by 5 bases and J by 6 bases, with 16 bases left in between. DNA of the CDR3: TGCGCCAGCAGTGACGACCCTACGGGGGATACGCAGTATTTT. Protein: CASSDDPTGDTQYF.